This T cell receptor (beta chain) was sequenced during a study of T cells in pancreatic ductal adenocarcinoma. Study-wide results and caveats: Tumors hold more CD45RO+ effector T cells, which may bias toward lower diversity.

Profiled with immunoSEQ multiplex PCR; TCRdb holds only in-frame clones, not every one. The data show about 100,000 clones, roughly 96% seen once. Selected pancreatic ductal adenocarcinoma patients had undergone surgery without neoadjuvant therapy. V gave up 1 base and J gave up 0 bases, with 10 bases separating them. In germline, CDR1 is LGHNA, CDR2 YNFKEQ. CDR3 size: 17 residues. A note on this clone: The antigen remains unidentified.

The TCR sequence derives from a human donor with pancreatic ductal adenocarcinoma. The chain joins TRBV4-2 to TRBJ2-6, with D possibly TRBD2 on 5 matching bases. The sample taken for sequencing was PBMCs. CDR3 in DNA: TGTGCCAGCAGCCAAGGGACGGGGAGCTCTGGGGCCAACGTCCTGACTTTC. Protein: CASSQGTGSSGANVLTF.